This TCR beta chain comes out of a study of cytotoxic CD8 clonotypes in ibrutinib-treated CLL. Study results and limitations: Increased clonality at ibrutinib response gave way to a return toward baseline at progression. Sampling times differed between sustained-remission and progressing patients.

Cryopreserved PBMCs provided approximately 1.9 micrograms of genomic DNA for the TCR beta libraries. A 1 in 200,000 to 1 in 1 million T cell depth was the sequencing target. TCRdb's table, derived via immunoSEQ multiplex PCR, lists solely in-frame clones and lacks some. The table includes more than 60,000 clones, roughly 83% detected once. Of note for this clone: Its antigen is not known.

The V gene's germline CDR1 is KGHSH and CDR2 LQKENI. This CDR3 has 14 amino acids. V was cut by 3 bases and J by 0 bases, with 8 bases left in between. The receptor comes from a human donor with chronic lymphocytic leukemia. Source: PBMCs, taken after 24 months of ibrutinib treatment. The chain carries TRBV18 and TRBJ1-1, with no clear D. CDR3 in DNA: TGTGCCAGCTCACCGTCCGGGGTGAACACTGAAGCTTTCTTT. Amino acids: CASSPSGVNTEAFF.